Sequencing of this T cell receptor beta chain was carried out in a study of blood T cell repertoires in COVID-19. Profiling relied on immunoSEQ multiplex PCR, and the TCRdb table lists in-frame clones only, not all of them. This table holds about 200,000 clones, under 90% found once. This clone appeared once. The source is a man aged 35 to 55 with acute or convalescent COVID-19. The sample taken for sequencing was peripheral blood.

The CDR3 DNA is TGTGCCAGCAGAGGGGGGGTCTACGAGCAGTACTTC. This codes for CASRGGVYEQYF. The J gene is TRBJ2-7, the V gene TRBV2, with D maybe TRBD2 (7 bases). Germline V gene sequence: CDR1 SNHLY, CDR2 FYNNEI. Trimming left V 6 bases short and J 3 bases short, with 9 bases between. The CDR3 is made up of 12 amino acids. Full variable domain (rest looked up from reference TRBV2 and TRBJ2-7): EPEVTQTPSHQVTQMGQEVILRCVPISNHLYFYWYRQILGQKVEFLVSFYNNEISEKSEIFDDQFSVERPDGSNFTLKIRSTKLEDSAMYFCASRGGVYEQYFGPGTRLTVT.